One and the same sample provided the 19 T cell receptor beta chains below, sequenced in a study of cytomegalovirus exposure and HLA in healthy donors. PCR involved 60 Vbeta and 13 Jbeta primers. This table comes from immunoSEQ multiplex PCR, and its TCRdb copy is limited to in-frame clones, with some not included. Of 150,000 to 180,000 clones in the sample, nearly 80% are singletons; the top ten hold more than 10%. The sample comprised PBMCs. These receptors were taken from a man aged 30 to 39 in good health and CMV-seropositive.

The genes are TRBV28 and TRBJ1-2; D not resolved. Deletions cut 2 bases from V and 4 bases from J, with 20 bases between. Germline-derived CDR1 and CDR2 are MDHEN and SYDVKM. The CDR3 has 17 residues. The CDR3 DNA reads as TGTGCCAGCAGTTTAGGAGGCGGCATATCCTCGAGCTATGGCTACACCTTC. Translated, it gives CASSLGGGISSSYGYTF.

J is TRBJ1-1 and V is TRBV6-1; D may be TRBD1 (5 bases). From germline, CDR1 is MNHNS and CDR2 SASEGT. The V end lost 2 bases, the J end lost 4 bases, and 11 bases lay between the germline ends. The CDR3 is 14 amino acids. CDR3: CASSELGVRTEAFF. CDR3 bases: TGTGCCAGCAGTGAATTAGGGGTGCGCACTGAAGCTTTCTTT.

The genes are TRBV5-1 and TRBJ2-2; D is possibly TRBD1 (6 bases). Trimming shortened V by 1 base and J by 3 bases, and 13 bases separated the two germline ends. From germline, CDR1 is SGHRS and CDR2 YFSETQ. This CDR3 has 16 residues. The CDR3 nucleotides are TGCGCCAGCAGCTTGACAGGGTCGGTTGACACCGGGGAGCTGTTTTTT. Amino acids: CASSLTGSVDTGELFF.

The chain carries TRBV2 and TRBJ1-5; D gene uncertain. V was pared by 3 bases and J by 2 bases, with 8 bases between. Germline assignment: CDR1 SNHLY and CDR2 FYNNEI. This CDR3 is 14 amino acids long. This CDR3 is CASSDLQGNQPQHF. The DNA for the CDR3 is TGTGCCAGCAGTGACCTGCAGGGCAATCAGCCCCAGCATTTT.

This chain uses TRBV2 with TRBJ2-1; D is uncertain. Trimming cost V 4 bases and J 7 bases, with 8 bases left between them. The germline CDR1 and CDR2 sequences are SNHLY and FYNNEI. This CDR3 is built from 12 residues. CDR3 sequence reads: CASSVERNEQFF. DNA for the CDR3: TGTGCCAGCAGTGTGGAGAGAAATGAGCAGTTCTTC.

The rearrangement joins TRBV5-4 to TRBJ2-1; D possibly corresponds to TRBD1 (5 bases). This CDR3 region has 15 residues. Per the germline V gene, CDR1 is SGHNT and CDR2 is YYREEE (reference sequence). Trimming shortened V by 6 bases and J by 7 bases, and 20 bases separated the two germline ends. The CDR3, as DNA: TGTGCCAGCACCGATGCCCCAGGGCCACAAAATGAGCAGTTCTTC. Encoded protein: CASTDAPGPQNEQFF.

This clone showed up just a few times. The V call is TRBV19, the J call TRBJ2-7; a possible D gene is TRBD1 (6 bases). The CDR3 totals 16 residues. The V gene's germline CDR1 is LNHDA and CDR2 SQIVND (reference sequence). Between the trimmed V and J ends, which lost 1 base and 2 bases, there was a span of 15 bases. The DNA for the CDR3 is TGTGCCAGTAGTATAGGAGAGGGGGTGGTCGCCTACGAGCAGTACTTC. It yields the protein CASSIGEGVVAYEQYF. Looking up the rest from reference TRBV19 and TRBJ2-7 gives the full variable domain: DGGITQSPKYLFRKEGQNVTLSCEQNLNHDAMYWYRQDPGQGLRLIYYSQIVNDFQKGDIAEGYSVSREKKESFPLTVTSAQKNPTAFYLCASSIGEGVVAYEQYFGPGTRLTVT.

The chain links TRBV28 to TRBJ2-2, with 10 bases that match TRBD2. Germline trimming cut 7 bases from V and 3 bases from J; bases unmatched to any gene: 5. Germline V CDR1 and CDR2: MDHEN, SYDVKM. This CDR3 comprises 15 residues. The CDR3 here is CASTAGGPYTGELFF. Here the CDR3 DNA reads TGTGCCAGCACAGCGGGAGGGCCCTACACCGGGGAGCTGTTTTTT.

This clone was seen a handful of times. This chain connects TRBV4-1 to TRBJ1-3, with unresolved D. The germline CDR1 and CDR2 sequences are MGHRA and YSYEKL. This CDR3 has 13 amino acids. V lost 2 bases and J 3 bases, leaving 5 bases between the germline ends. CDR3 loop: CASSQPGGNTIYF. For the CDR3, the DNA is TGCGCCAGCAGCCAACCAGGTGGAAACACCATATATTTT.

The chain uses TRBV28 and TRBJ2-1; D possibly corresponds to TRBD2 (5 bases). CDR1 and CDR2 from the germline V gene are MDHEN and SYDVKM. This CDR3 is 14 amino acids long. Trimming cost V 8 bases and J 2 bases, with 13 bases left between them. In DNA form, the CDR3 reads TGTGCCAGCCAGGTTGGGAGAGCCTACAATGAGCAGTTCTTC. This codes for CASQVGRAYNEQFF.

This chain links TRBV19 with TRBJ2-3; the match to TRBD2 covers 10 bases. This CDR3 comprises 16 residues. The V gene end was trimmed by 6 bases and the J gene end by 3 bases; junction bases not matched to a gene: 9. The germline CDR1 and CDR2 sequences are LNHDA and SQIVND (reference sequence). CDR3 protein: CASSPLAGGSTDTQYF. The CDR3 DNA reads TGTGCCAGTAGCCCATTAGCGGGAGGATCTACAGATACGCAGTATTTT.

The chain is built from TRBV5-1 and TRBJ2-2; 7 bases are shared with TRBD1. This CDR3 contains 14 residues. Trimming cost V 4 bases and J 3 bases; bases outside gene matches: 3. In germline, CDR1 is SGHRS, CDR2 YFSETQ. The CDR3 is CASSVGQYTGELFF. CDR3 DNA: TGCGCCAGCAGCGTGGGACAGTACACCGGGGAGCTGTTTTTT.

The chain has TRBV27 and TRBJ2-5; a weak D match, TRBD1 (7 bases). The last part of the DNA fits TRBJ2-7 better; the J call may be wrong. The CDR3 loop spans 15 amino acids. Germline values: CDR1 MNHEY, CDR2 SMNVEV (reference sequence). The CDR3 spells CASSYRQGGGNEQYF. CDR3 coding DNA: TGTGCCAGCAGTTACAGACAGGGTGGGGGGAACGAGCAGTACTTC.

The genes are TRBV13 and TRBJ1-2; 7 bases line up with TRBD1. Germline values: CDR1 PRHDT, CDR2 FYEKMQ (reference sequence). The junction had 5 bases not matched to a gene; V was cut back by 1 base and J by 6 bases. The CDR3 is made up of 14 amino acids. CDR3 nucleotides: TGTGCCAGCAGCTTAGATCGCCAGGGGGATGGCTACACCTTC. As protein: CASSLDRQGDGYTF.

V usage is TRBV7-2 and J usage is TRBJ2-7, with no clear D. Trimming removed 0 bases from V and 7 bases from J, with 10 bases in between. CDR3 length: 13 amino acids. Germline V gene data show CDR1 as SGHTA and CDR2 as FQGNSA. As DNA, the CDR3 is TGTGCCAGCAGCTTAGCCCTAAGCTGGGAGCAGTACTTC. Its protein is CASSLALSWEQYF.

The sample holds one count of this clone. The rearrangement links TRBV27 to TRBJ2-7; TRBD1 is a possible D gene (6 bases). Germline V gene sequence: CDR1 MNHEY, CDR2 SMNVEV (reference sequence). This CDR3 has 15 residues. Trimming took off 4 bases at V and 3 bases at J, with 16 bases between the two ends. Written as DNA, the CDR3 is TGTGCCAGCAGTTCATCAGGACAGATTCTCTACGAGCAGTACTTC. It specifies CASSSSGQILYEQYF.

This clone was observed once. The rearrangement joins TRBV5-1 to TRBJ1-4; perhaps TRBD1 as D (6 bases). With 3 bases removed from V and 0 bases from J, the gap between germline ends came to 21 bases. Germline assignment: CDR1 SGHRS and CDR2 YFSETQ. This CDR3 comprises 19 residues. CDR3 bases: TGCGCCAGCAGCTCGTCCGGCAGGGTAGAGGGGGCAACTAATGAAAAACTGTTTTTT. This encodes CASSSSGRVEGATNEKLFF.

The chain carries TRBV19 and TRBJ1-1; perhaps TRBD1 as D (5 bases). Trimming took 2 bases from V and 3 from J, leaving 13 bases between them. The CDR3 consists of 15 residues. Germline lookup yields CDR1 LNHDA and CDR2 SQIVND (reference sequence). The DNA of the CDR3 is TGTGCCAGTAGTATACCCGAGCGGGGGGACACTGAAGCTTTCTTT. The encoded protein is CASSIPERGDTEAFF.

This chain connects TRBV5-1 to TRBJ1-1; 7 nucleotides align to TRBD1. The CDR3 contains 15 residues. The V gene's germline CDR1 is SGHRS and CDR2 YFSETQ. With 3 bases clipped from V and 0 bases from J, the junction kept 5 bases outside the gene matches. This CDR3 reads CASSWGTAMNTEAFF. The CDR3 DNA reads TGCGCCAGCAGCTGGGGGACAGCCATGAACACTGAAGCTTTCTTT.